The 17 T cell receptor beta chains below come from one sample, sequenced in a study of CD8 T cells in ankylosing spondylitis. These receptors have no known antigen. The study, taken as a whole, reports: A TCR beta motif of about eight highly homologous variants seemed to mark ankylosing spondylitis blood.

TCRdb redid the calling of the 5' RACE reads with MiXCR, one entry per CDR3 protein. This table has a few hundred thousand distinct CDR3 sequences, under 25% appearing once. Sequencing was performed on blood, either unsorted or a sorted T cell fraction (not recorded which). Receptor source: a male donor with ankylosing spondylitis.

This clonotype showed up many times. The V call is TRBV7-2, the J call TRBJ2-7; 7 nucleotides line up with TRBD2. Germline values: CDR1 SGHTA, CDR2 FQGNSA. This CDR3 spans 16 amino acids. V lost 4 bases to trimming and J lost 2 bases; unmatched junction nucleotides: 11. The CDR3 loop is CASSSVFSGLTYEQYF. The CDR3 coding sequence is TGTGCCAGCAGCTCCGTTTTTAGCGGGCTCACCTACGAGCAGTACTTC.

This clonotype was picked up one time. The chain is built from TRBV9 and TRBJ2-3, with 8 bases matching TRBD1. CDR3 size: 16 residues. The trim removed 1 base at V and 3 bases at J, leaving 7 bases unmatched. The germline CDR1 and CDR2 sequences are SGDLS and YYNGEE. The CDR3 region is CASSVSVDRGTDTQYF. As DNA, the CDR3 is TGTGCCAGCAGCGTAAGTGTAGACAGGGGTACAGATACGCAGTATTTT.

This clonotype was observed a few times. The rearrangement links TRBV29-1 to TRBJ1-4; maybe TRBD1 (5 bases). In germline, CDR1 is SQVTM, CDR2 ANQGSEA. CDR3 length: 13 amino acids. V dropped 5 bases and J dropped 4 bases, with 11 bases sitting between them. For the CDR3, the DNA is TGCAGCGTTCGGACAAGCGGTAATGAAAAACTGTTTTTT. This translates into CSVRTSGNEKLFF. Full variable domain (remainder filled in from reference TRBV29-1 and TRBJ1-4): SAVISQKPSRDICQRGTSLTIQCQVDSQVTMMFWYRQQPGQSLTLIATANQGSEATYESGFVIDKFPISRPNLTFSTLTVSNMSPEDSSIYLCSVRTSGNEKLFFGSGTQLSVL.

The sample holds a few counts of this clonotype. The J gene is TRBJ2-5, the V gene TRBV10-3, with 7 bases aligning to TRBD2. V lost 10 bases and J lost 1; bases outside the gene matches: 9. Germline values: CDR1 ENHRY, CDR2 SYGVKD. This CDR3 comprises 14 residues. CDR3 protein: CATSKRDIQETQYF. CDR3 sequence (DNA): TGTGCCACCTCTAAGCGGGATATCCAAGAGACCCAGTACTTC.

Note on this clonotype: A junction boundary mismatches the germline segment, possibly from a read error. The V gene is TRBV7-3, the J gene TRBJ2-1, with 10 bases lining up with TRBD2. The CDR3 is made up of 14 amino acids. Germline V gene data show CDR1 as SGHTA and CDR2 as FQGTGA. The CDR3 region has the DNA TGTGCCAGCAGCTTAAACCCTAGCGGGAGTGGCAGGATCTTC. Protein sequence: CASSLNPSGSGRIF.

This chain connects TRBV3-1 to TRBJ1-6; no clear D. V shed 1 base and J shed 8 bases, with 9 bases lying between them. The CDR3 extends over 14 amino acids. CDR1 LGHDT and CDR2 YNNKEL come from the germline V gene (reference sequence). CDR3 nucleotides: TGTGCCAGCAGCCAAGTAATCCCAGATTCACCCCTCCACTTT. Amino acids: CASSQVIPDSPLHF.

The J gene is TRBJ2-1, the V gene TRBV7-8, with TRBD2 matching over 7 bases. Germline V CDR1 and CDR2: SGHVS, FQNEAQ. Losses at the gene ends were 4 bases for V and 10 bases for J; bases not matched to a gene: 7. The CDR3 is 13 amino acids. The CDR3 is CASSYGLEREQFF. For the CDR3, the DNA is TGTGCCAGCAGCTACGGACTAGAACGAGAGCAGTTCTTC.

The chain uses TRBV20-1 and TRBJ2-7; 9 bases agree with TRBD2. The trim removed 6 bases at V and 2 bases at J, leaving 5 bases unmatched. The CDR3 consists of 13 residues. CDR1 and CDR2 from the germline V gene are DFQATT and SNEGSKA (reference sequence). CDR3 loop: CSAEGGRAYEQYF. CDR3 in DNA: TGCAGTGCCGAGGGCGGGAGGGCCTACGAGCAGTACTTC.

This clonotype was counted only a few times. The chain combines TRBV5-1 with TRBJ2-7, with D maybe TRBD2 (5 bases). This CDR3 contains 13 residues. Germline lookup yields CDR1 SGHRS and CDR2 YFSETQ. Trimming cost V 2 bases and J 5 bases, with 11 bases left between them. CDR3 DNA: TGCGCCAGCAGCTTCGACGGGGTGAACGAGCAGTACTTC. Its translation is CASSFDGVNEQYF.

The CDR3 DNA reads as TGTGCCAGCAGTTATGGTCCCCGGGAGGCCCAAGAGACCCAGTACTTC. This gives the protein CASSYGPREAQETQYF. V and J are TRBV6-2 or TRBV6-3 and TRBJ2-5, with 7 bases that match TRBD2. Germline V gene lookup returns CDR1 MNHEY and CDR2 SVGEGT. The CDR3 contains 16 residues. V trimming: 3 bases; J trimming: 1 base; junction bases outside the gene matches: 8.

This clonotype was found a few times. The chain links TRBV11-1 to TRBJ1-1; D is uncertain. Germline values: CDR1 SGHAT, CDR2 FQDESV (reference sequence). The V end lost 1 base, the J end lost 4 bases, and 13 bases lay between the germline ends. The CDR3 spans 15 residues. The CDR3 DNA reads TGTGCCAGCAGCTTAGTTTCTCGGGGTCTCACTGAAGCTTTCTTT. This translates into CASSLVSRGLTEAFF.

This clonotype was counted between two and nine times. The genes are TRBV29-1 and TRBJ2-7; the D is unclear. CDR3 size: 11 residues. Trimming shortened V by 4 bases and J by 5 bases, and 9 bases separated the two germline ends. Germline loops: CDR1 SQVTM, CDR2 ANQGSEA. CDR3 coding DNA: TGCAGCGTTGGAGAGACGGACGAGCAGTACTTC. It specifies CSVGETDEQYF.

The chain employs TRBV7-2 and TRBJ1-4; 10 bases map to TRBD1. The germline V gene has CDR1 SGHTA and CDR2 FQGNSA. This CDR3 contains 14 residues. V dropped 5 bases and J dropped 7; count of bases not matched to a gene: 4. CDR3 region: CASSLDRGPEKLFF. CDR3 nucleotide sequence: TGTGCCAGCAGCCTCGACAGGGGGCCTGAAAAACTGTTTTTT.

The chain couples TRBV20-1 to TRBJ2-7, with D perhaps being TRBD1 or TRBD2 (5 bases each). V lost 6 bases and J lost 0, with 12 bases in between. Looked up from germline, CDR1 is DFQATT and CDR2 is SNEGSKA (reference sequence). The CDR3 is made up of 13 amino acids. The CDR3 sequence is CSAPGPISYEQYF. The CDR3, as DNA: TGCAGTGCCCCGGGACCGATCTCCTACGAGCAGTACTTC.

This clonotype was detected ten times or more. The chain is built from TRBV5-1 and TRBJ1-5; 11 bases line up with TRBD1. V lost 4 bases and J lost 1; bases outside the gene matches: 7. Germline V gene lookup returns CDR1 SGHRS and CDR2 YFSETQ. CDR3 size: 17 residues. The CDR3 spells CASSPGQGARSNQPQHF. The CDR3 DNA reads as TGCGCCAGCAGCCCTGGACAGGGGGCGCGAAGCAATCAGCCCCAGCATTTT.

The CDR3 bases are TGCGCCAGCAGCTTGGTGCCTAGCGGATACTACGAGCAGTACTTC. It yields the protein CASSLVPSGYYEQYF. This chain uses TRBV5-1 with TRBJ2-7; 7 bases fit TRBD2. The CDR3 totals 15 residues. The junction had 6 bases not matched to a gene; V was cut back by 0 bases and J by 3 bases. CDR1 is SGHRS, CDR2 YFSETQ, per germline.

This clonotype was observed a handful of times. V usage is TRBV14 and J usage is TRBJ2-2; 10 bases map to TRBD2. Germline V lookup: CDR1 SGHDN, CDR2 FVKESK. The CDR3 loop spans 14 amino acids. Losses at the gene ends were 4 bases for V and 7 bases for J; bases not matched to a gene: 3. CDR3: CASSRQREGGELFF. As DNA, the CDR3 is TGTGCCAGCAGCCGTCAGCGGGAGGGCGGGGAGCTGTTTTTT.